This T cell receptor beta chain originates from a study of identical twins. Healthy Caucasians were all of the donors. Germline V gene lookup returns CDR1 MNHEY and CDR2 SVGEGT. The CDR3 consists of 17 residues. J was trimmed by 3 bases and V by 0 bases; bases with no gene match: 6. TCRdb re-called the 5' RACE reads with MiXCR, one entry per CDR3 protein. Among about 300,000 distinct CDR3 sequences listed, 9% to 15% were seen once. These data were also reused for a study on yellow fever vaccine responses in identical twins.

The chain recombines TRBV6-2 or TRBV6-3 with TRBJ2-2, with TRBD1 matching over 8 bases. The source material was CD8+ T cells sorted from blood. The receptor was isolated from a woman between 18 and 29 years old in good health. The CDR3 here is CASSYSAGGEDTGELFF. In DNA, the CDR3 is TGTGCCAGCAGTTACTCGGCAGGGGGCGAGGACACCGGGGAGCTGTTTTTT.